One and the same sample provided the 27 T cell receptor beta chains below, sequenced in a study of blood T cell repertoires in COVID-19. Produced via immunoSEQ multiplex PCR; TCRdb's table is partial and in-frame only. The sample records under 150,000 clones, around 91% being singletons. What was sequenced was peripheral blood. The receptors were sampled from a woman aged 55-70 years with active COVID-19.

The chain carries TRBV28 and TRBJ2-3; D is undetermined. Germline V gives CDR1 MDHEN, CDR2 SYDVKM. This CDR3 comprises 13 residues. V lost 0 bases and J 7 bases, leaving 8 bases between the germline ends. The CDR3 sequence is CASSLWQTNTQYF. The CDR3 nucleotides read TGTGCCAGCAGTTTATGGCAGACAAATACGCAGTATTTT.

V is TRBV28 and J is TRBJ1-1; D possibly corresponds to TRBD1 (6 bases). The CDR3 covers 14 residues. Germline CDR1 reads MDHEN; CDR2 reads SYDVKM. V lost 3 bases and J 4 bases, leaving 12 bases between the germline ends. In DNA form, the CDR3 reads TGTGCCAGCAGTTTGCCCCGAGGGGGCACTGAAGCTTTCTTT. Its translation is CASSLPRGGTEAFF.

The rearrangement uses TRBV20-1 and TRBJ2-7; 9 bases align to TRBD1. CDR1 is DFQATT and CDR2 is SNEGSKA in the germline V gene (reference sequence). The CDR3 consists of 16 residues. Losses at the gene ends were 3 bases for V and 6 bases for J; bases not matched to a gene: 15. The CDR3 DNA sequence: TGCAGTGCTAGTGGCTTAGGACAGGGGTTTGTGAGCGAGCAGTACTTC. It is translated as CSASGLGQGFVSEQYF.

The chain carries TRBV12-1 and TRBJ2-1; the table gives TRBD2 as D, unverified against the DNA. TRBV12-1 is tagged as a pseudogene. This CDR3 has 17 amino acids. CDR3 DNA sequence: TGTGCCAGCAGCTTTGGGAGCGGGAGAGTAGCCTACAATGAGCAGTTCTTC. This codes for CASSFGSGRVAYNEQFF.

The CDR3 region is CASSPGQGGDTQYF. The CDR3 region has the DNA TGTGCCAGCAGCCCTGGACAGGGGGGTGATACGCAGTATTTT. The chain has TRBV7-2 and TRBJ2-3; TRBD1 matches at 10 bases. V was clipped by 5 bases and J by 6 bases; unmatched bases: 5. The CDR3 runs 14 residues. Germline V gene sequence: CDR1 SGHTA, CDR2 FQGNSA. The variable domain in full, with the rest retrieved from reference TRBV7-2 and TRBJ2-3, is GAGVSQSPSNKVTEKGKDVELRCDPISGHTALYWYRQSLGQGLEFLIYFQGNSAPDKSGLPSDRFSAERTGGSVSTLTIQRTQQEDSAVYLCASSPGQGGDTQYFGPGTRLTVL.

This chain links TRBV19 with TRBJ1-2; the match to TRBD1 covers 7 bases. The V segment lost 5 bases and the J segment 2 bases; nucleotides outside the gene matches: 14. Germline CDR1 LNHDA, CDR2 SQIVND (reference sequence). This CDR3 spans 17 amino acids. CDR3 amino acids: CASSVQGESLHNYGYTF. CDR3 DNA: TGTGCCAGTAGTGTCCAGGGGGAGTCCCTTCACAACTATGGCTACACCTTC.

The CDR3 is CASSPLDRLNTEAFF. The CDR3 DNA sequence: TGTGCCAGCAGCCCTCTCGACAGATTGAACACTGAAGCTTTCTTT. The V call is TRBV28, the J call TRBJ1-1, with D possibly matching TRBD1 (5 bases). The CDR3 totals 15 residues. Looked up from germline, CDR1 is MDHEN and CDR2 is SYDVKM. Trimming took off 6 bases at V and 0 bases at J, with 14 bases between the two ends. Full variable domain (outside the CDR3, taken from reference TRBV28 and TRBJ1-1): DVKVTQSSRYLVKRTGEKVFLECVQDMDHENMFWYRQDPGLGLRLIYFSYDVKMKEKGDIPEGYSVSREKKERFSLILESASTNQTSMYLCASSPLDRLNTEAFFGQGTRLTVV.

V gene TRBV30 combines with J gene TRBJ2-5, with D maybe TRBD2 (5 bases). With 4 bases removed from V and 1 base from J, the gap between germline ends came to 10 bases. The CDR3 extends over 13 amino acids. Looked up from germline, CDR1 is GTSNPN and CDR2 is SVGIG (reference sequence). Written as DNA, the CDR3 is TGTGCCTGGACGGGGAGTTCCCAAGAGACCCAGTACTTC. Protein product: CAWTGSSQETQYF.

V gene TRBV18 combines with J gene TRBJ2-3, with 10 bases aligning to TRBD1. CDR3 length: 15 residues. The V and J ends lost 3 bases and 6 bases, in that order; junction bases with no gene match: 6. CDR1 and CDR2 (germline): KGHSH, LQKENI. The CDR3 loop reads CASSPRQGAKDTQYF. The CDR3 nucleotides are TGTGCCAGCTCACCGCGACAGGGGGCAAAGGATACGCAGTATTTT.

The chain joins TRBV5-5 to TRBJ2-1; 7 bases agree with TRBD1. This CDR3 is built from 17 residues. Looked up from germline, CDR1 is SGHKS and CDR2 is YYEKEE (reference sequence). The V gene end was trimmed by 6 bases and the J gene end by 5 bases; junction bases not matched to a gene: 17. CDR3 DNA: TGTGCCAGCACCGAGGTATGGGACAGTGGTATTCACAATGAGCAGTTCTTC. Residues: CASTEVWDSGIHNEQFF.

The chain is built from TRBV30 and TRBJ1-2; 10 bases map to TRBD1. The ends lost 3 bases at V and 4 bases at J; junction bases unmatched: 5. This CDR3 region has 14 residues. Germline CDR1 and CDR2: GTSNPN and SVGIG (reference sequence). The CDR3 loop reads CAWRGTGVRYGYTF. The DNA of the CDR3 is TGTGCCTGGAGGGGGACAGGGGTCCGCTATGGCTACACCTTC.

This rearrangement joins TRBV5-4 to TRBJ2-5; D might be TRBD2 (6 bases). This CDR3 is built from 16 residues. Trimming removed 2 bases from V and 1 base from J, with 15 bases in between. Germline CDR1 SGHNT, CDR2 YYREEE (reference sequence). The DNA of the CDR3 is TGTGCCAGCAGCTTCAGTAGGAGGGGCCGCCAAGAGACCCAGTACTTC. It encodes CASSFSRRGRQETQYF.

The V gene is TRBV28, the J gene TRBJ1-4, with D tentatively TRBD1 (6 bases). The V gene's germline CDR1 is MDHEN and CDR2 SYDVKM. Deletions cut 3 bases from V and 7 bases from J, with 12 bases between. The CDR3 covers 14 residues. CDR3 region: CASSFTGLIEKLFF. The CDR3 bases are TGTGCCAGCAGTTTCACAGGGCTTATTGAAAAACTGTTTTTT.

This clone was seen just once. The chain carries TRBV11-2 and TRBJ2-1, with D unresolved. This CDR3 comprises 15 residues. V lost 4 bases and J 2 bases, leaving 12 bases between the germline ends. The germline V gene encodes CDR1 SGHAT and CDR2 FQNNGV. The CDR3 sequence is CASSSDGFPYNEQFF. The DNA for the CDR3 is TGTGCCAGCAGCTCCGACGGGTTCCCCTACAATGAGCAGTTCTTC.

This chain joins TRBV9 and TRBJ2-2; TRBD2 matches 8 bases. CDR1 SGDLS and CDR2 YYNGEE come from the germline V gene. There are 14 residues in the CDR3. J gave up 3 bases and V 3 bases, and 1 base lay outside the gene matches. CDR3 residues: CASSASGHTGELFF. DNA of the CDR3: TGTGCCAGCAGCGCTAGCGGGCACACCGGGGAGCTGTTTTTT. Full variable domain (outside the CDR3, taken from reference TRBV9 and TRBJ2-2): DSGVTQTPKHLITATGQRVTLRCSPRSGDLSVYWYQQSLDQGLQFLIQYYNGEERAKGNILERFSAQQFPDLHSELNLSSLELGDSALYFCASSASGHTGELFFGEGSRLTVL.

The count of this clone is one. V usage is TRBV7-2 and J usage is TRBJ2-1; 11 positions agree with TRBD2. This CDR3 has 15 residues. Germline trimming cut 4 bases from V and 4 bases from J; bases unmatched to any gene: 3. CDR1 is SGHTA and CDR2 is FQGNSA in the germline V gene. The CDR3 nucleotides are TGTGCCAGCAGCTCGACTAGCGGGGAGTACAATGAGCAGTTCTTC. It codes for CASSSTSGEYNEQFF.

This rearrangement joins TRBV6-5 to TRBJ2-1; no definite D call. Trimming took 6 bases from V and 1 from J, leaving 10 bases between them. Germline CDR1 MNHEY, CDR2 SVGAGI. There are 14 residues in the CDR3. The CDR3 region is CASSRDLSYNEQFF. Written as DNA, the CDR3 is TGTGCCAGCAGCCGAGACTTATCCTACAATGAGCAGTTCTTC.

The rearrangement joins TRBV6-4 to TRBJ2-6, with no clear D. The CDR3 spans 14 residues. CDR1 MRHNA and CDR2 SNTAGT come from the germline V gene. The V gene lost 9 bases and the J gene lost 1 base, with 10 bases spanning the gap. The CDR3 sequence is CARAPGSGANVLTF. Written as DNA, the CDR3 is TGTGCCAGAGCACCAGGATCTGGGGCCAACGTCCTGACTTTC.

CDR3 bases: TGTGCCAGCTCACCAGCTATGAACACTGAAGCTTTCTTT. This sequence encodes CASSPAMNTEAFF. The genes are TRBV18 and TRBJ1-1; D gene ambiguous. Germline CDR1 and CDR2: KGHSH and LQKENI. This CDR3 contains 13 residues. V was trimmed by 2 bases and J by 0 bases, leaving 4 bases between them.

The rearrangement uses TRBV10-3 and TRBJ1-1; D might be TRBD1 (6 bases). There are 17 residues in the CDR3. From germline, CDR1 is ENHRY and CDR2 SYGVKD. Trimming shortened V by 0 bases and J by 5 bases, and 19 bases separated the two germline ends. DNA of the CDR3: TGTGCCATCAGTGAGTCGGCAGGGGAAACATTGAGGACTGAAGCTTTCTTT. Translating gives CAISESAGETLRTEAFF.

This clone has more than one count but fewer than ten. The chain links TRBV14 to TRBJ2-4; 7 nucleotides match TRBD1. V was clipped by 3 bases and J by 5 bases; unmatched bases: 4. Looked up from germline, CDR1 is SGHDN and CDR2 is FVKESK. This CDR3 is built from 14 residues. The CDR3 is CASSQRQGENIQYF. The CDR3 DNA is TGTGCCAGCAGCCAGCGACAGGGTGAAAACATTCAGTACTTC. Full variable domain (missing parts from reference TRBV14 and TRBJ2-4): EAGVTQFPSHSVIEKGQTVTLRCDPISGHDNLYWYRRVMGKEIKFLLHFVKESKQDESGMPNNRFLAERTGGTYSTLKVQPAELEDSGVYFCASSQRQGENIQYFGAGTRLSVL.

The rearrangement links TRBV11-3 to TRBJ2-1, with 7 positions matching TRBD2. CDR3 size: 13 residues. Germline CDR1 and CDR2: SGHNT and YENEEA. The junction had 2 bases not matched to a gene; V was cut back by 3 bases and J by 6 bases. In nucleotides, the CDR3 is TGTGCCAGCAGCTTTAGCGGGCTCAATGAGCAGTTCTTC. Translated, it gives CASSFSGLNEQFF.

The chain joins TRBV6-6 to TRBJ2-2, with a tentative D call TRBD2 (5 bases). V lost 6 bases and J lost 3, with 5 bases in between. CDR1 MNHNY and CDR2 SVGAGI come from the germline V gene (reference sequence). This CDR3 comprises 12 residues. DNA for the CDR3: TGTGCCAGCAGCGGGGACACCGGGGAGCTGTTTTTT. Protein: CASSGDTGELFF.

V gene TRBV4-2 combines with J gene TRBJ2-2, with D perhaps TRBD2 (5 bases). CDR3 length: 17 residues. Germline assignment: CDR1 LGHNA and CDR2 YNFKEQ. V gave up 0 bases and J gave up 6 bases, with 17 bases separating them. CDR3: CASSQEVKRKRAGELFF. The CDR3 coding sequence is TGTGCCAGCAGCCAAGAAGTTAAGCGAAAGAGGGCCGGGGAGCTGTTTTTT.

The chain carries TRBV6-7 and TRBJ2-3; the match to TRBD1 covers 8 bases. TRBV6-7 is an ORF for which the function is uncertain. This CDR3 is built from 16 residues. Unmatched junction bases numbered 7, after V lost 5 bases and J lost 0 bases. As DNA, the CDR3 is TGTGCCAGCAGTGCGGGACAGGCGAGGAGCACAGATACGCAGTATTTT. Protein product: CASSAGQARSTDTQYF.

The chain recombines TRBV18 with TRBJ1-1; TRBD1 is a possible D gene (5 bases). Germline V lookup: CDR1 KGHSH, CDR2 LQKENI. The CDR3 consists of 15 residues. Trimming shortened V by 4 bases and J by 7 bases, and 19 bases separated the two germline ends. The CDR3 nucleotides are TGTGCCAGCTCACTGGGGGGTAGGACGGGACGTGAAGCTTTCTTT. It specifies CASSLGGRTGREAFF.

The chain carries TRBV7-2 and TRBJ2-5, with 9 bases matching TRBD2. The junction had 0 bases not matched to a gene; V was cut back by 2 bases and J by 5 bases. CDR1 SGHTA and CDR2 FQGNSA come from the germline V gene. The CDR3 extends over 13 amino acids. CDR3 in amino acids: CASSLSGRETQYF. CDR3 in DNA: TGTGCCAGCAGCTTAAGCGGGAGGGAGACCCAGTACTTC.